A single sample is the source of the 19 T cell receptor beta chains below, sequenced in a study of post-analysis software for immune sequencing data. Antigens of these TCRs are unknown. The library was made from cDNA and included unique molecular identifiers. Each CDR3 protein is one row after TCRdb ran MiXCR on the PCR reads. The repertoire holds around 400,000 distinct CDR3 sequences, with 39% as singletons. Study conclusions and caveats: Roughly 5 TRBV segments, TRBV5-6, TRBV5-1 and TRBV20-1 among them, were found more frequent in patients than controls.

The source material was blood. These receptors all stem from a girl aged 2 to 10 with multiple sclerosis.

The chain uses TRBV3-1 and TRBJ1-2; maybe TRBD1 (5 bases). This CDR3 has 15 residues. Trimming pared 2 bases from V and 1 base from J, leaving 11 bases between. Germline V CDR1 and CDR2: LGHDT, YNNKEL (reference sequence). The CDR3 loop is CASSQWDPRNYGYTF. For the CDR3, the DNA is TGTGCCAGCAGCCAATGGGACCCTCGTAACTATGGCTACACCTTC.

This chain uses TRBV29-1 with TRBJ1-3; the match to TRBD1 covers 10 bases. Germline loops: CDR1 SQVTM, CDR2 ANQGSEA. There are 15 residues in the CDR3. V lost 4 bases, J lost 0 bases, and 3 bases stayed unmatched. The CDR3 DNA sequence: TGCAGCGTTGCGACAGGGGGCTTCTCTGGAAACACCATATATTTT. Protein sequence: CSVATGGFSGNTIYF.

This clonotype was seen more than once but under ten times. The chain has TRBV29-1 and TRBJ1-2; D is undetermined. Germline assignment: CDR1 SQVTM and CDR2 ANQGSEA. Trimming took off 7 bases at V and 4 bases at J, with 10 bases between the two ends. This CDR3 contains 11 residues. CDR3 loop: CSAWTVYGYTF. CDR3 in DNA: TGCAGCGCCTGGACGGTCTATGGCTACACCTTC. Together with reference TRBV29-1 and TRBJ1-2, the CDR3 gives the full variable domain: SAVISQKPSRDICQRGTSLTIQCQVDSQVTMMFWYRQQPGQSLTLIATANQGSEATYESGFVIDKFPISRPNLTFSTLTVSNMSPEDSSIYLCSAWTVYGYTFGSGTRLTVV.

This chain joins TRBV4-1 and TRBJ1-1; 8 bases agree with TRBD1. The germline CDR1 and CDR2 sequences are MGHRA and YSYEKL. V shed 4 bases and J 1 base; nucleotides not matched to a gene: 5. The CDR3 totals 15 residues. The CDR3 region is CASSRGQGTNTEAFF. The CDR3 nucleotides read TGCGCCAGCAGCCGTGGACAGGGCACGAACACTGAAGCTTTCTTT.

This clonotype appeared once. The rearrangement uses TRBV12-3 or TRBV12-4 and TRBJ2-1; tentatively, D is TRBD1 or TRBD2 (5 bases each). The CDR3 is 16 residues long. Trimming took 5 bases from V and 4 from J, leaving 18 bases between them. This CDR3 reads CASSPLGDPVYNEQFF. The DNA of the CDR3 is TGTGCCAGCAGTCCGCTCGGGGACCCCGTTTACAATGAGCAGTTCTTC.

This clonotype was counted a few times. The chain is built from TRBV24-1 and TRBJ2-7; the D gene could be TRBD1 or TRBD2 (5 bases each). Germline V CDR1 and CDR2: KGHDR, SFDVKD. Trimming removed 5 bases at V and 0 bases at J, with 13 bases between. The CDR3 runs to 15 residues. The CDR3: CATSGWAGSSYEQYF. The CDR3, as DNA: TGTGCCACCAGTGGTTGGGCAGGGAGCTCCTACGAGCAGTACTTC.

The J gene is TRBJ2-6, the V gene TRBV29-1, with D perhaps matching TRBD1 or TRBD2 (5 bases each). Between the trimmed V and J ends, which lost 6 bases and 4 bases, there was a span of 10 bases. Germline V gene sequence: CDR1 SQVTM, CDR2 ANQGSEA. This CDR3 comprises 13 residues. This CDR3 reads CSVPGTGANVLTF. CDR3 DNA: TGCAGCGTCCCAGGGACCGGGGCCAACGTCCTGACTTTC. The full variable domain, in which reference TRBV29-1 and TRBJ2-6 provide the parts outside the CDR3, is SAVISQKPSRDICQRGTSLTIQCQVDSQVTMMFWYRQQPGQSLTLIATANQGSEATYESGFVIDKFPISRPNLTFSTLTVSNMSPEDSSIYLCSVPGTGANVLTFGAGSRLTVL.

In its sample, this clonotype was seen a few times. The chain is built from TRBV4-1 and TRBJ1-2; perhaps TRBD1 as D (5 bases). The CDR3 extends over 14 amino acids. Between the trimmed V and J ends, which lost 7 bases and 2 bases, there was a span of 14 bases. Germline V gene lookup returns CDR1 MGHRA and CDR2 YSYEKL. CDR3 amino acids: CASNQGSSNYGYTF. Here the CDR3 DNA reads TGCGCCAGCAACCAGGGATCCTCAAACTATGGCTACACCTTC.

The chain employs TRBV24-1 and TRBJ2-1, with D possibly matching TRBD2 (5 bases). Trimming pared 4 bases from V and 0 bases from J, leaving 15 bases between. Germline CDR1 KGHDR, CDR2 SFDVKD. There are 17 residues in the CDR3. The CDR3 spells CATSDRLEVSSYNEQFF. As DNA, the CDR3 is TGTGCCACCAGTGACCGGCTGGAGGTCAGCTCCTACAATGAGCAGTTCTTC.

This sequence joins TRBV4-1 and TRBJ1-4, with D possibly matching TRBD1 (5 bases). Trimming took 4 bases from V and 2 from J, leaving 11 bases between them. Looked up from germline, CDR1 is MGHRA and CDR2 is YSYEKL. This CDR3 is built from 15 residues. This CDR3 is CASSPREGTNEKLFF. DNA of the CDR3: TGCGCCAGCAGCCCACGGGAGGGGACTAATGAAAAACTGTTTTTT.

The chain uses TRBV20-1 and TRBJ1-1, with 7 bases lining up with TRBD1. Germline lookup yields CDR1 DFQATT and CDR2 SNEGSKA (reference sequence). The CDR3 length is 15 residues. J lost 0 bases, V lost 2 bases, and 6 bases had no gene match. CDR3 region: CSARKRGQMNTEAFF. CDR3 nucleotide sequence: TGCAGTGCTAGAAAAAGGGGACAGATGAACACTGAAGCTTTCTTT.

This clonotype was recorded a few times. V usage is TRBV5-5 and J usage is TRBJ1-1; D is unclear. This CDR3 region has 13 residues. Trimming left V 3 bases short and J 3 bases short, with 9 bases between. Looked up from germline, CDR1 is SGHKS and CDR2 is YYEKEE (reference sequence). The CDR3 sequence: CASSWSSDTEAFF. The CDR3 nucleotides read TGTGCCAGCAGCTGGTCGAGCGACACTGAAGCTTTCTTT.

This clonotype has a handful of counts. The CDR3 region is CASSRTPDRSYEQYF. The CDR3 DNA follows: TGTGCCAGCAGCCGGACCCCGGACCGATCCTACGAGCAGTACTTC. The rearrangement links TRBV5-6 to TRBJ2-7, with D unclear. V lost 4 bases to trimming and J lost 1 base, with 15 bases between them. This CDR3 has 15 residues. The germline CDR1 and CDR2 sequences are SGHDT and YYEEEE.

This clonotype was observed a handful of times. J is TRBJ2-3 and V is TRBV6-5, with no clear D. The CDR3 spans 13 residues. Germline assignment: CDR1 MNHEY and CDR2 SVGAGI. V lost 6 bases to trimming and J lost 1 base, with 8 bases between them. CDR3 bases: TGTGCCAGCAGGACGCAGGGCACAGATACGCAGTATTTT. This codes for CASRTQGTDTQYF.

The CDR3 DNA is TGCGCCAGCAGCCAGGACGGTTATAACTATGGCTACACCTTC. This codes for CASSQDGYNYGYTF. The J gene is TRBJ1-2, the V gene TRBV4-3; D remains ambiguous. The V gene's germline CDR1 is LGHNA and CDR2 YSLEER. This CDR3 spans 14 amino acids. The V and J ends lost 3 bases and 1 base respectively, with 9 bases between them.

V gene TRBV6-4 combines with J gene TRBJ2-1, with 9 bases aligning to TRBD1. Germline CDR1 reads MRHNA; CDR2 reads SNTAGT. J was trimmed by 14 bases and V by 2 bases; bases with no gene match: 4. The CDR3 contains 12 residues. The CDR3 is CASSDGTGRKFF. CDR3 nucleotide sequence: TGTGCCAGCAGTGACGGGACAGGGAGAAAGTTCTTC.

The rearrangement uses TRBV5-1 and TRBJ2-3; TRBD2 matches at 9 bases. J was trimmed by 6 bases and V by 3 bases; bases with no gene match: 8. The CDR3 has 15 amino acids. CDR1 and CDR2 from the germline V gene are SGHRS and YFSETQ. The CDR3 DNA reads as TGCGCCAGCAGCTCTCCGGGACTAGCCCCCGATACGCAGTATTTT. The encoded protein is CASSSPGLAPDTQYF.

This clonotype has a handful of counts. V is TRBV6-4 and J is TRBJ2-7; 7 positions match TRBD2. J was trimmed by 2 bases and V by 2 bases; bases with no gene match: 15. This CDR3 is 18 amino acids long. Germline loops: CDR1 MRHNA, CDR2 SNTAGT. The CDR3 loop is CASSDDRGRAGDPYEQYF. In DNA, the CDR3 is TGTGCCAGCAGTGACGACCGGGGTCGGGCGGGAGATCCCTACGAGCAGTACTTC.

This clonotype was seen repeatedly, ten times or more. The V call is TRBV7-2, the J call TRBJ2-5; D unclear. This CDR3 has 16 residues. V lost 5 bases, J lost 4 bases, and 20 bases lay in between. Germline assignment: CDR1 SGHTA and CDR2 FQGNSA. The CDR3 nucleotides read TGTGCCAGCAGCATTCAATATCGAGCGAAACTAGAGACCCAGTACTTC. Encoded protein: CASSIQYRAKLETQYF.